This record covers a single T cell receptor beta chain. Its antigen specificity is not known. No quality values exist for individual bases; no much larger clone is one base distant. The data belong to a study of type 1 and type 2 diabetes patients (dated by TCRdb to about 2016). For the study in its entirety: Nine or ten type 1 diabetes patients, four type 2 diabetes patients and about 6 nondiabetic controls, all recruited in China, made up the cohort. Altogether, approximately 19 million paired-end reads were produced across the whole study. The study used high-throughput sequencing to profile TCRbeta repertoires and compare individuals with type 1 diabetes, type 2 diabetes and no diabetes. Type 2 diabetes patients served as a disease comparison group for the type 1 diabetes patients. Paired-end sequencing of TCRbeta libraries was performed on Illumina HiSeq 2000 or MiSeq instruments. V gene usage was similar between approximately 20-cycle and approximately 27-cycle amplification, suggesting similar primer efficiencies and random PCR bias. Across the study, CD4+ and CD8+ T cells were positively selected from PBMCs using CD4 or CD8 MicroBeads on MACS columns. Broad study findings and their caveats: Type 2 diabetes and control samples had highly correlated V and J gene usage patterns, with the correlation between samples averaging about 0.97. Only a limited number of T2D and control samples were sequenced, so some T1D-only HECs might also appear in more T2D or control samples. In both CD4+ and CD8+ T cells, type 2 diabetes repertoires were highly diverse and significantly more diverse than type 1 diabetes repertoires. Study groups were not matched for age and gender, which possibly biased interpretation. Few highly-expanded CD4+ clones, median one, were found in type 2 diabetes patients, accounting for a median about 4% of reads.

The germline V and J ends show losses of 5 bases and 8 bases respectively, and no gene match explains 11 bases of the junction. Reading from cysteine to phenylalanine, the CDR3 counts 14 amino acids. Solely the CDR3 DNA is kept, with 42 bases framed from the first base. CDR1 and CDR2, looked up from the germline V gene, are SGHTA and FQGTGA. The instrument was an Illumina MiSeq. TCRbeta CDR3 amplification used genomic DNA from the sorted T cell subsets as template. Multiplex PCR with 30 forward and 13 reverse primers amplified the TCRbeta CDR3 region. After the PCR products were purified with AMPure XP beads, a second PCR of around 27 cycles was run to add indices and adaptors. Before sequencing, the libraries were purified from gel with the QIAquick Gel Extraction Kit. Concerning the study's data processing: FLASH was used to merge paired-end reads, and IgBLAST was used to align the merged reads to IMGT V, D and J germline references. Reads with below 70% alignment identity to germline references were discarded, leaving 8.5 million to 14 million reads study-wide. Following IMGT definitions, CDR3 boundaries, reading frame and productivity were assigned. Highly-expanded clones were defined as clones at or above 1% of reads, and diversity was measured by normalized Shannon entropy. Unpaired two-tailed t-tests were used to test for differences in Shannon entropy between groups. The public sequencing data were trimmed at Q25 with fastp and processed into clonotypes with MiXCR by TCRdb, which kept only in-frame beta chains. Here each entry gathers all rows of one CDR3 protein and keeps the most common genes and DNA. Clone size and V and J calls follow TCRdb, not the original study. The sample includes fewer than 300,000 distinct CDR3 sequences, with 40% to 50% observed a single time. Jointly, the top ten make up roughly 15% of the sample.

Standard classification criteria for type 1 or type 2 diabetes were met by all diabetic patients, and glucose and C-peptide were assessed by WHO-recommended methods. Donors were excluded if they had other autoimmune diseases or infections within the previous four weeks. From each participant, ten milliliters of peripheral blood were collected. PBMCs were isolated with LymphoPrep density separation. The sequencing input was peripheral blood mononuclear cells (PBMCs). Here the chain combines TRBV7-3 and TRBJ1-2; 7 central nucleotides agree with TRBD1. The source is a man aged 18 to 30 with type 2 diabetes. The sequenced DNA: TGTGCCAGCAGCCCCGGCGGACAGGAATACGGCTACACCTTC. It codes for CASSPGGQEYGYTF.